Listed here is a single T cell receptor beta chain. The antigen is not known. This record belongs to a study of CD8+ T cells in alopecia areata. Findings and limits, study-wide: Scalp sequencing captures resident alphabeta T cells of normal skin too.

RNA was isolated and reverse transcribed to cDNA, the sequencing template. Profiling relied on immunoSEQ multiplex PCR, and the TCRdb table lists in-frame clones only, not all of them. The repertoire holds about 37,000 clones, with roughly 53% as singletons. For several patients taking part in the biomarker study, CD4+ cells were further sorted into CD25+CD127- cells. Researchers gathered lesional scalp punch biopsies and peripheral blood from patients with alopecia areata. PBMCs were stained for CD3, CD4 and CD8, and CD4+ and CD8+ T cells were sorted. Between the trimmed V and J ends, which lost 8 bases and 1 base, there was a span of 8 bases. Germline CDR1 reads SGHVS; CDR2 reads FQNEAQ. The CDR3 consists of 12 residues.

Sequenced material: CD4+ Tregs sorted from blood. This receptor was identified in a human donor with alopecia areata. The chain joins TRBV7-8 to TRBJ1-2; no firm D call. CDR3 DNA sequence: TGTGCCAGCTATGGCATTAACTATGGCTACACCTTC. Its translation is CASYGINYGYTF.